Listed below are T cell receptor beta chains from one sample, sequenced in a study of Ad26.COV2.S vaccination and SARS-CoV-2 variants. TCRdb's table, derived via immunoSEQ multiplex PCR, lists solely in-frame clones and lacks some. Of around 94,000 clones listed, 60% to 85% are singletons. Sequenced material: peripheral blood, taken after recovery from COVID-19. The receptors shown here come from a human donor who had recovered from COVID-19. Each CDR3 is given with its conserved first and last residue. The order of the fields is J gene, D gene, V gene, clone size, CDR3 protein, CDR3 DNA. A D gene is named only where the DNA matches it firmly. Clone size, where shown, is once, few, many, or a class for clones that have expanded.

TRBJ2-3	-	TRBV5-1	once	CASSVQGVTGTDTQYF	TGCGCCAGCAGCGTACAGGGTGTTACGGGCACAGATACGCAGTATTTT
TRBJ2-7	-	TRBV25-1	-	CASSEYYEQYF	TGTGCCAGCAGTGAATATTACGAGCAGTACTTC
TRBJ2-1	-	TRBV4-1	few	CASSQEIDPYNEQFF	TGCGCCAGCAGCCAAGAAATCGATCCCTACAATGAGCAGTTCTTC
TRBJ2-3	-	TRBV5-6	few	CASSLDTGDTDTQYF	TGTGCCAGCAGCTTGGACACAGGTGACACAGATACGCAGTATTTT
TRBJ2-5	TRBD2	TRBV18	-	CASSPLAGGIQETQYF	TGTGCCAGCTCACCTTTAGCGGGGGGCATCCAAGAGACCCAGTACTTC
TRBJ2-1	-	TRBV7-3	once	CASSLGFGETYNEQFF	TGTGCCAGCAGCTTAGGTTTTGGGGAAACCTACAATGAGCAGTTCTTC
TRBJ1-4	-	TRBV27	-	CASRFRGGATNEKLFF	TGTGCCAGCAGGTTTAGGGGGGGAGCAACTAATGAAAAACTGTTTTTT
TRBJ2-3	-	TRBV6-2/TRBV6-3	-	CASSYELGSTDTQYF	TGTGCCAGCAGTTACGAACTAGGGAGCACAGATACGCAGTATTTT
TRBJ1-6	-	TRBV6-1	-	CASSGAFSSYNSPLHF	TGTGCCAGCAGTGGGGCGTTTAGCTCCTATAATTCACCCCTCCACTTT
TRBJ1-2	-	TRBV10-3	once	CAISERPGLLGYTF	TGTGCCATCAGTGAAAGGCCAGGGTTGTTGGGCTACACCTTC
TRBJ1-2	-	TRBV6-5	once	CASKVPGSDYGYTF	TGTGCCAGCAAGGTCCCAGGGTCGGACTATGGCTACACCTTC
TRBJ1-4	-	TRBV6-6	-	CASSYGGGEKLFF	TGTGCCAGCAGTTACGGGGGTGGAGAAAAACTGTTTTTT
TRBJ1-5	TRBD1	TRBV5-1	-	CASSLAGGVGQPQHF	TGCGCCAGCAGCTTGGCAGGGGGGGTCGGGCAGCCCCAGCATTTT
TRBJ2-5	-	TRBV2	-	CASSVKVLETQYF	TGTGCCAGCAGTGTTAAGGTCTTGGAGACCCAGTACTTC
TRBJ2-6	TRBD2	TRBV7-9	-	CASSPWLAGGSGANVLTF	TGTGCCAGCAGCCCTTGGCTAGCGGGGGGCTCTGGGGCCAACGTCCTGACTTTC
TRBJ2-3	TRBD2	TRBV12-5	-	CASGLAFRRGADTQYF	TGTGCTAGTGGTTTGGCATTTCGGCGGGGGGCGGATACGCAGTATTTT
TRBJ2-5	TRBD2	TRBV12-5	-	CASGLLVAGGETQYF	TGTGCTAGTGGTTTGTTGGTAGCGGGAGGTGAGACCCAGTACTTC
TRBJ2-3	-	TRBV20-1	-	CSASSGRDADTQYF	TGCAGTGCTAGTTCCGGCAGGGACGCAGATACGCAGTATTTT
TRBJ2-3	-	TRBV2	-	CASNSRGPNLGDTQYF	TGTGCCAGCAATTCCCGGGGCCCCAACCTGGGAGATACGCAGTATTTT
TRBJ2-3	-	TRBV6-5	-	CASSDRDNKDTQYF	TGTGCCAGCAGCGACCGGGACAACAAAGATACGCAGTATTTT
TRBJ1-2	-	TRBV2	-	CASSGGRGRDGYTF	TGTGCCAGCAGTGGTGGCAGGGGAAGGGATGGCTACACCTTC
TRBJ2-7	TRBD2	TRBV11-2	-	CASSRGGGYEQYF	TGTGCCAGCAGCAGGGGCGGGGGGTACGAGCAGTACTTC
TRBJ2-7	-	TRBV7-6	-	CASSFSGEGPSSYEQYF	TGTGCCAGCAGCTTTTCAGGTGAGGGGCCTAGCTCCTACGAGCAGTACTTC
TRBJ2-3	-	TRBV5-4	-	CASSLVGSDTQYF	TGTGCCAGCAGCTTGGTAGGATCAGATACGCAGTATTTT
TRBJ1-2	-	TRBV28	-	CASSFHGGGYGYTF	TGTGCCAGCAGTTTTCACGGGGGGGGCTATGGCTACACCTTC
TRBJ2-2	-	TRBV29-1	medium-sized	CSVEVDNTGELFF	TGCAGCGTTGAGGTGGATAACACCGGGGAGCTGTTTTTT
TRBJ2-4	TRBD1	TRBV29-1	-	CSVRQGRTNIQYF	TGCAGCGTCCGACAGGGGAGGACAAACATTCAGTACTTC
TRBJ2-2	TRBD2	TRBV30	few	CAWSGSGLAGVTGELFF	TGTGCCTGGAGTGGTAGCGGACTAGCGGGGGTCACCGGGGAGCTGTTTTTT
TRBJ2-1	TRBD2	TRBV4-1	-	CASSQDPTSGVRSYNEQFF	TGCGCCAGCAGCCAAGATCCGACTAGCGGGGTCCGCTCCTACAATGAGCAGTTCTTC
TRBJ2-1	TRBD1	TRBV7-6	-	CATSPRQGPYNEQFF	TGTGCCACATCCCCTCGACAGGGGCCCTACAATGAGCAGTTCTTC
TRBJ2-1	-	TRBV13	once	CASSLVRGGRVLYNEQFF	TGTGCCAGCAGCTTAGTTCGCGGGGGCAGGGTTCTCTACAATGAGCAGTTCTTC
TRBJ1-6	-	TRBV7-3	-	CASSPGGYNSPLHF	TGTGCCAGCAGCCCAGGAGGCTATAATTCACCCCTCCACTTT
TRBJ2-3	-	TRBV6-5	-	CASSYVGGPTDTQYF	TGTGCCAGCAGTTACGTGGGGGGCCCCACAGATACGCAGTATTTT
TRBJ2-5	-	TRBV28	-	CASSFALDQSETQYF	TGTGCCAGCAGTTTCGCTCTAGACCAGTCGGAGACCCAGTACTTC
TRBJ1-5	-	TRBV7-2	-	CASSLDGGFNQPQHF	TGTGCCAGCAGCCTGGACGGGGGGTTCAATCAGCCCCAGCATTTT
TRBJ1-1	-	TRBV5-4	-	CASTQSRVATEAFF	TGTGCCAGCACCCAAAGTAGGGTTGCCACTGAAGCTTTCTTT
TRBJ1-2	-	TRBV7-9	-	CASSPGRTLWDYGYTF	TGTGCCAGCAGCCCCGGGCGGACGCTTTGGGACTATGGCTACACCTTC
TRBJ2-1	TRBD2	TRBV5-4	-	CATVRGGGAYNEQFF	TGTGCCACCGTTCGCGGCGGGGGGGCCTACAATGAGCAGTTCTTC
TRBJ1-1	-	TRBV6-5	-	CASNSMTGFGTEAFF	TGTGCCAGCAACAGCATGACAGGCTTTGGGACTGAAGCTTTCTTT
TRBJ1-4	TRBD1	TRBV19	few	CASSARRDRGLKLFF	TGTGCCAGTAGTGCCCGCCGGGACAGGGGGTTAAAACTGTTTTTT
TRBJ2-5	-	TRBV29-1	-	CSAEEGETQYF	TGCAGCGCTGAGGAGGGCGAGACCCAGTACTTC
TRBJ1-3	-	TRBV9	-	CASSVESNTIYF	TGTGCCAGCAGCGTAGAGAGCAACACCATATATTTT
TRBJ2-3	TRBD2	TRBV2	-	CASSGGLADTQYF	TGTGCCAGCAGCGGGGGACTAGCAGATACGCAGTATTTT
TRBJ1-2	-	TRBV30	-	CAWRPTFRYGYTF	TGTGCCTGGAGGCCCACGTTTCGCTATGGCTACACCTTC
TRBJ1-1	TRBD1	TRBV6-5	-	CATRQGGMNTEAFF	TGTGCCACCCGACAGGGTGGGATGAACACTGAAGCTTTCTTT
TRBJ2-5	-	TRBV7-9	-	CASSLESQGHQETQYF	TGTGCCAGCAGCTTAGAATCCCAGGGCCACCAAGAGACCCAGTACTTC
TRBJ2-2	-	TRBV15	-	CATSRAMEGAGELFF	TGTGCCACCAGCAGAGCCATGGAAGGTGCCGGGGAGCTGTTTTTT